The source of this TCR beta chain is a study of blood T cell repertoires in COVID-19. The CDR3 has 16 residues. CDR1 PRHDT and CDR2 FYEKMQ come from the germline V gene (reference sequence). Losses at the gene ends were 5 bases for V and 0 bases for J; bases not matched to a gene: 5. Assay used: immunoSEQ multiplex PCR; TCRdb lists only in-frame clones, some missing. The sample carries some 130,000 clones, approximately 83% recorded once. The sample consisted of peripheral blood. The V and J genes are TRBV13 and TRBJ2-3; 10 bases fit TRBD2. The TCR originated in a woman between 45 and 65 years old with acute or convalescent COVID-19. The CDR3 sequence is CASSQTSGPSTDTQYF. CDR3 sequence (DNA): TGTGCCAGCAGCCAGACTAGCGGGCCAAGCACAGATACGCAGTATTTT.